The 6 T cell receptor beta chains presented below share a single source sample, sequenced in a study of T-cell reconstitution after alpha-beta-depleted transplantation in children. For TCRbeta, the library was prepared with unique molecular identifiers. TCRdb re-derived calls from the PCR reads in MiXCR, one entry per CDR3 protein. Of around 130,000 distinct CDR3 sequences in the sample, roughly 9.7% are singletons; the top ten hold 20% to 30%. This specimen was PBMCs, mostly from graft donor cells, taken 180 days after TCRalphabeta/CD19-depleted stem cell transplant. Source of these receptors: a girl less than two years old who had a stem cell transplant for combined immunodeficiency, so the T cells may come from the graft donor.

This clonotype appeared many times. This chain links TRBV30 with TRBJ2-4; D perhaps matches TRBD2 (5 bases). Between the trimmed V and J ends, which lost 7 bases and 0 bases, there was a span of 10 bases. Germline V CDR1 and CDR2: GTSNPN, SVGIG (reference sequence). CDR3 length: 13 amino acids. DNA of the CDR3: TGTGCCTCAACCGGGGTAGCCAAAAACATTCAGTACTTC. It codes for CASTGVAKNIQYF.

This clonotype was picked up a small number of times. The chain recombines TRBV7-2 with TRBJ2-7; tentatively, D is TRBD2 (7 bases). Germline assignment: CDR1 SGHTA and CDR2 FQGNSA. CDR3 length: 13 amino acids. Trimming pared 5 bases from V and 4 bases from J, leaving 12 bases between. For the CDR3, the DNA is TGTGCCAGCAGCACTCGGGGGGCGTACGAGCAGTACTTC. This translates into CASSTRGAYEQYF. The full variable domain, with the rest looked up from reference TRBV7-2 and TRBJ2-7, is GAGVSQSPSNKVTEKGKDVELRCDPISGHTALYWYRQSLGQGLEFLIYFQGNSAPDKSGLPSDRFSAERTGGSVSTLTIQRTQQEDSAVYLCASSTRGAYEQYFGPGTRLTVT.

This clonotype turned up a few times. The rearrangement uses TRBV9 and TRBJ2-1; 8 bases are shared with TRBD1. Germline V lookup: CDR1 SGDLS, CDR2 YYNGEE. V lost 1 base to trimming and J lost 0 bases; unmatched junction nucleotides: 3. The CDR3 contains 16 residues. CDR3 sequence: CASSVMTGDSYNEQFF. In DNA form, the CDR3 reads TGTGCCAGCAGCGTAATGACAGGGGACTCCTACAATGAGCAGTTCTTC.

The rearrangement joins TRBV5-1 to TRBJ2-1; the match to TRBD2 covers 7 bases. CDR1 is SGHRS and CDR2 is YFSETQ in the germline V gene. J gave up 10 bases and V 3 bases, and 4 bases lay outside the gene matches. The CDR3 is made up of 12 amino acids. The CDR3 DNA is TGCGCCAGCAGCTGGGCGGGAGAGGAGCAGTTCTTC. It is translated as CASSWAGEEQFF. The whole variable domain, remainder taken from reference TRBV5-1 and TRBJ2-1, is KAGVTQTPRYLIKTRGQQVTLSCSPISGHRSVSWYQQTPGQGLQFLFEYFSETQRNKGNFPGRFSGRQFSNSRSEMNVSTLELGDSALYLCASSWAGEEQFFGPGTRLTVL.

This rearrangement joins TRBV12-3 or TRBV12-4 to TRBJ2-3; 11 bases match TRBD2. This CDR3 comprises 16 residues. The J segment lost 2 bases and the V segment lost 5 bases, leaving 6 bases of the junction unmatched. The CDR3 sequence is CASSPASGGNTDTQYF. Written as DNA, the CDR3 is TGTGCCAGCAGTCCAGCTAGCGGGGGGAACACAGATACGCAGTATTTT.

This rearrangement joins TRBV6-5 to TRBJ2-3, with D uncertain. The CDR3 has 16 residues. Germline loops: CDR1 MNHEY, CDR2 SVGAGI. V gave up 4 bases and J gave up 0 bases, with 14 bases separating them. The CDR3 is CASSSNTAPSTDTQYF. CDR3 in DNA: TGTGCCAGCAGTTCAAACACCGCTCCTAGCACAGATACGCAGTATTTT.